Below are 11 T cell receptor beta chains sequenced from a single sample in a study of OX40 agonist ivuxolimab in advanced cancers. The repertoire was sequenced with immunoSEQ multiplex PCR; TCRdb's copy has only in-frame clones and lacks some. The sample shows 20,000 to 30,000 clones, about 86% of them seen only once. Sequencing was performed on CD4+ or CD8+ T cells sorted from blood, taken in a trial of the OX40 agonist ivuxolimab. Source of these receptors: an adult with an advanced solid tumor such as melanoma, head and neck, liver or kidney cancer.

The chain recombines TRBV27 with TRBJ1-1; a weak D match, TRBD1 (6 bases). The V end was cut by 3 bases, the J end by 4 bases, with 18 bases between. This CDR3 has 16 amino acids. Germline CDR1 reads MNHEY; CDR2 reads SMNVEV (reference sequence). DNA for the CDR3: TGTGCCAGCAGTTTGACCCAGGGGTGGGGCGGCACTGAAGCTTTCTTT. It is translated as CASSLTQGWGGTEAFF.

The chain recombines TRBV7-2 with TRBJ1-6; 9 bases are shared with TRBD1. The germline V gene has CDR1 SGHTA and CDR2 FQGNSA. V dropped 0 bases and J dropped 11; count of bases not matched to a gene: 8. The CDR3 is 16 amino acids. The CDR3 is CASSLAFGTGLTPLHF. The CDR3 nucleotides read TGTGCCAGCAGCTTAGCTTTTGGGACAGGGCTGACACCCCTCCACTTT. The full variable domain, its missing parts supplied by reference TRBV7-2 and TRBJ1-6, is GAGVSQSPSNKVTEKGKDVELRCDPISGHTALYWYRQSLGQGLEFLIYFQGNSAPDKSGLPSDRFSAERTGGSVSTLTIQRTQQEDSAVYLCASSLAFGTGLTPLHFGNGTRLTVT.

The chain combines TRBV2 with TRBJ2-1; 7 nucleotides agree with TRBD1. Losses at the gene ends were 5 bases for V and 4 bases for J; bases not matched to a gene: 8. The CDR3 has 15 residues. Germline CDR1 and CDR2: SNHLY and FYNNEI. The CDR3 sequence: CASSYSGTVYNEQFF. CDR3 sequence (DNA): TGTGCCAGCAGTTACTCCGGGACAGTATACAATGAGCAGTTCTTC.

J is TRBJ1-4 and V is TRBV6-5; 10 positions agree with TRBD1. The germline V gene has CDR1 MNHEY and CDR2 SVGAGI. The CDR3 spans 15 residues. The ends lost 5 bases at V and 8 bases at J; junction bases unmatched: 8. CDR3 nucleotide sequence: TGTGCCAGCAGTAGCACCGGGACAGGGGCCGAAAAACTGTTTTTT. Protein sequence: CASSSTGTGAEKLFF.

CDR3 sequence reads: CAVGGGQGVATNEKLFF. CDR3 sequence (DNA): TGTGCCGTCGGAGGGGGACAGGGGGTTGCAACTAATGAAAAACTGTTTTTT. The rearrangement uses TRBV7-8 and TRBJ1-4; 11 bases fit TRBD1. Germline V CDR1 and CDR2: SGHVS, FQNEAQ. V was pared by 11 bases and J by 0 bases, with 11 bases of the junction left unmatched. The CDR3 contains 17 residues.

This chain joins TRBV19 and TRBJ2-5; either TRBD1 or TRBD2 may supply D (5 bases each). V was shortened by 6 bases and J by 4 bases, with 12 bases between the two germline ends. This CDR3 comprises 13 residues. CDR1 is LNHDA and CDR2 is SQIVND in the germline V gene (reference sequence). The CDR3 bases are TGTGCCAGTAGGGGGGACGGCGGAGAGACCCAGTACTTC. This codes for CASRGDGGETQYF.

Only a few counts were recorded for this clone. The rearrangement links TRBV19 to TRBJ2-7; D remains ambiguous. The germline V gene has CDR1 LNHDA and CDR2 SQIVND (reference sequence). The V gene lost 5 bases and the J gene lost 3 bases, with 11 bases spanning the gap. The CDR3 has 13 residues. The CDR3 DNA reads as TGTGCCAGTAGTTCCTGGGATGACTACGAGCAGTACTTC. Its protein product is CASSSWDDYEQYF.

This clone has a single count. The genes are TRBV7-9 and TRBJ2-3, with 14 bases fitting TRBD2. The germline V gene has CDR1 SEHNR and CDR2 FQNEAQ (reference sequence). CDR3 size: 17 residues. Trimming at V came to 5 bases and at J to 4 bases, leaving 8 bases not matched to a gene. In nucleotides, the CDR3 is TGTGCCAGCAGCCTACCGGGACTAGCGGGAGACTCAGATACGCAGTATTTT. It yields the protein CASSLPGLAGDSDTQYF.

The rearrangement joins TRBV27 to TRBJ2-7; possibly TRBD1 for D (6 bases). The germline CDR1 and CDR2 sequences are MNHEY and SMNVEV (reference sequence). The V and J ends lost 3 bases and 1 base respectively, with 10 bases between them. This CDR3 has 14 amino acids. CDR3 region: CASSFSGQSYEQYF. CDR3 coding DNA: TGTGCCAGCAGTTTTTCCGGACAGTCCTACGAGCAGTACTTC.

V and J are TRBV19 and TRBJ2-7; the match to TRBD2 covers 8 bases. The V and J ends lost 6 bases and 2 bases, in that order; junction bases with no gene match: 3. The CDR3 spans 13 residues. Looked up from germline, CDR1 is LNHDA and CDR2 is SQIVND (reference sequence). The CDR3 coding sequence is TGTGCCAGTAGCCCCGGGGGGGCCTACGAGCAGTACTTC. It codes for CASSPGGAYEQYF. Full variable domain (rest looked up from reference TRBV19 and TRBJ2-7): DGGITQSPKYLFRKEGQNVTLSCEQNLNHDAMYWYRQDPGQGLRLIYYSQIVNDFQKGDIAEGYSVSREKKESFPLTVTSAQKNPTAFYLCASSPGGAYEQYFGPGTRLTVT.

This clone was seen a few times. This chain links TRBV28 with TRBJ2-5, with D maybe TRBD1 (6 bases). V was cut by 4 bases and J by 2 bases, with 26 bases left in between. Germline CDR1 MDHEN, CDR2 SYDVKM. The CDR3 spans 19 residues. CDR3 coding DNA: TGTGCCAGCAGTTCCGATATGTTGGTTGGGGGCCCGGGACAAGAGACCCAGTACTTC. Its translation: CASSSDMLVGGPGQETQYF.